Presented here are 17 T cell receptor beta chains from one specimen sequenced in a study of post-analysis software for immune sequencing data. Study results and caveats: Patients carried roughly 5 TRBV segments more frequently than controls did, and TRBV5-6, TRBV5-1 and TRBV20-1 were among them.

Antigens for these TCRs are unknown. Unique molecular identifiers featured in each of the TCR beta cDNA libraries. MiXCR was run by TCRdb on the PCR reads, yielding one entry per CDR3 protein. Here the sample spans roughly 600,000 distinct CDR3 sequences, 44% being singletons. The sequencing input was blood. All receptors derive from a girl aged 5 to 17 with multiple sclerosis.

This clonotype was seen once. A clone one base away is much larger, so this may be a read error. DNA of the CDR3: TGTGCCAGCAGCCAAGCCCATGAGCAGTTCTTC. This encodes CASSQAHEQFF. The chain combines TRBV3-1 with TRBJ2-1; D is uncertain. This CDR3 comprises 11 residues. The V gene lost 1 base and the J gene lost 8 bases, with 3 bases spanning the gap. Germline lookup yields CDR1 LGHDT and CDR2 YNNKEL (reference sequence).

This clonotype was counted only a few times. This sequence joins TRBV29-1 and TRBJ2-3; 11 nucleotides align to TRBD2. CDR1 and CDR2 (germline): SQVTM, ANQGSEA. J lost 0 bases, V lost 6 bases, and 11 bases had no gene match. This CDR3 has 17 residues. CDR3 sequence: CSVDDTGTSGSTDTQYF. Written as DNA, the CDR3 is TGCAGCGTGGACGACACCGGGACTAGCGGTAGCACAGATACGCAGTATTTT.

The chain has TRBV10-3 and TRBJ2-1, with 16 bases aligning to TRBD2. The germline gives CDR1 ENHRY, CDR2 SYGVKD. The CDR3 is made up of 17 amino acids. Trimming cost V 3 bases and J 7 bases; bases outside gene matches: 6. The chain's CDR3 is CAISDLGLAGGPNEQFF. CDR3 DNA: TGTGCCATCAGTGACCTGGGACTAGCGGGAGGGCCGAATGAGCAGTTCTTC.

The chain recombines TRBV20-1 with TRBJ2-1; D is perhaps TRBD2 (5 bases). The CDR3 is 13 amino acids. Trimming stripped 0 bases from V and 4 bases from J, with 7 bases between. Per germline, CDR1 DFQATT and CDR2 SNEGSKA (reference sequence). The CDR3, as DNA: TGCAGTGCTAGAGATTCGGGATACAATGAGCAGTTCTTC. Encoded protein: CSARDSGYNEQFF.

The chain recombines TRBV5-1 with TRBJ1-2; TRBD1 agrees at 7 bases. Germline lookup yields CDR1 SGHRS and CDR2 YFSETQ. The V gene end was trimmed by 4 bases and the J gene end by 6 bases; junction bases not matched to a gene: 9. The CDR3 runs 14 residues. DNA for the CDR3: TGCGCCAGCAGCCGGACAGGCGAAAACGATGGCTACACCTTC. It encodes CASSRTGENDGYTF.

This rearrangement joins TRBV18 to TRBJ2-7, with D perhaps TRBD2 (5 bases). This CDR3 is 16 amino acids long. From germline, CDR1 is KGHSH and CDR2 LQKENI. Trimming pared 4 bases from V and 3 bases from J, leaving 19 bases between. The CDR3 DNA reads TGTGCCAGCTCACATAAGGACCTGGTAGGGAGCTACGAGCAGTACTTC. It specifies CASSHKDLVGSYEQYF.

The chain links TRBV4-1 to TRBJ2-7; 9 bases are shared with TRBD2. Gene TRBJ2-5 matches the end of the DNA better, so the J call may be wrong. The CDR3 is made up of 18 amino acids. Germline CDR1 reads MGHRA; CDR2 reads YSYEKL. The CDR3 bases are TGCGCCAGCACTGAGCTCCCTAGCGGGGTAGCCGCGGGGGAGACCCAGTACTTC. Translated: CASTELPSGVAAGETQYF.

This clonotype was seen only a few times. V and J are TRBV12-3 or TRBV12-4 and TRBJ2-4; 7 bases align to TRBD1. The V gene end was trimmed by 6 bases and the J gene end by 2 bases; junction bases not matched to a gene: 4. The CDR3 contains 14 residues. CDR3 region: CASSLRGTKNIQYF. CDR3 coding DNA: TGTGCCAGCAGCCTCAGGGGGACCAAAAACATTCAGTACTTC.

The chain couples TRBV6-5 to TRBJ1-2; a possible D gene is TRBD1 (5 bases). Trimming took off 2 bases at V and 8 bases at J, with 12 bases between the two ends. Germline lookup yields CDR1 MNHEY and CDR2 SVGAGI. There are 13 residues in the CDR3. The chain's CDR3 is CASSYPGDGGYTF. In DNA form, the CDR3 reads TGTGCCAGCAGTTACCCGGGGGACGGGGGCTACACCTTC.

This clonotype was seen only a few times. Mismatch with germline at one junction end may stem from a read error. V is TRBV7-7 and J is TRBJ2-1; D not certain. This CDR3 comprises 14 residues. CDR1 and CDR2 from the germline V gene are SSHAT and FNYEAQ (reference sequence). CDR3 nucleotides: TGTGCTAGCAGCTTAACCAGAGGCAGCAATGAGCAGTTCTTC. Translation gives CASSLTRGSNEQFF. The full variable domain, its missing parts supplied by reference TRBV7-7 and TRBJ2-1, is GAGVSQSPRYKVTKRGQDVTLRCDPISSHATLYWYQQALGQGPEFLTYFNYEAQPDKSGLPSDRFSAERPEGSISTLTIQRTEQRDSAMYRCASSLTRGSNEQFFGPGTRLTVL.

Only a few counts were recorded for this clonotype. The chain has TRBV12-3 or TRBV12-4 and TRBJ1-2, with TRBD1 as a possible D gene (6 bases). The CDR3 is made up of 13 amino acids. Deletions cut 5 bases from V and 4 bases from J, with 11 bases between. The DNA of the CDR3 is TGTGCCAGCAGTACCCAGGACAGCTATGGCTACACCTTC. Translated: CASSTQDSYGYTF.

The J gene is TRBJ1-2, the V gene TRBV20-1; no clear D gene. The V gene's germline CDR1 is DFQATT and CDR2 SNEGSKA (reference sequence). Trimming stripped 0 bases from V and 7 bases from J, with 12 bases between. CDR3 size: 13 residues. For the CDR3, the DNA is TGCAGTGCTAGAGATCGAACGCAGCGTGGCTACACCTTC. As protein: CSARDRTQRGYTF.

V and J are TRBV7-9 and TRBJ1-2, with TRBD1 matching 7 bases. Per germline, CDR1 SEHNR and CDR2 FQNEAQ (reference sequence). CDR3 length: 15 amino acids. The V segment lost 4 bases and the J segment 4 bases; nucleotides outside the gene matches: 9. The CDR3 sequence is CASSSMTGKAYGYTF. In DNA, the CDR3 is TGTGCCAGCAGCTCGATGACAGGGAAAGCCTATGGCTACACCTTC.

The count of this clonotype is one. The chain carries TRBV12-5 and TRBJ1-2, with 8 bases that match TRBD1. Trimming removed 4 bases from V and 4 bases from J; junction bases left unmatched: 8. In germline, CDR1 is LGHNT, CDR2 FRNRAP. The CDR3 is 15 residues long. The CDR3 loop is CASGWSQGVGYGYTF. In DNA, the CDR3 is TGTGCTAGTGGTTGGTCACAGGGGGTGGGCTATGGCTACACCTTC.

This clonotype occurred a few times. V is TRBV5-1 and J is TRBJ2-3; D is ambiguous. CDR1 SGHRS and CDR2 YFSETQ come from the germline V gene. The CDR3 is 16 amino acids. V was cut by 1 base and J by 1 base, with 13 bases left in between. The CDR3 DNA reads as TGCGCCAGCAGCTTGATGGCCTCCCTGGGCACAGATACGCAGTATTTT. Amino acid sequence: CASSLMASLGTDTQYF. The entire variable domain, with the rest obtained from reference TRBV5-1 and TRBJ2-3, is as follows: KAGVTQTPRYLIKTRGQQVTLSCSPISGHRSVSWYQQTPGQGLQFLFEYFSETQRNKGNFPGRFSGRQFSNSRSEMNVSTLELGDSALYLCASSLMASLGTDTQYFGPGTRLTVL.

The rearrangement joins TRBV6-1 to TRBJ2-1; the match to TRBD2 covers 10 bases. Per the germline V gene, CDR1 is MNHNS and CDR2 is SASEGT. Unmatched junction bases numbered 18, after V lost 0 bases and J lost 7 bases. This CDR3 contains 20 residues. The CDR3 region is CASSEALRGASGGKENEQFF. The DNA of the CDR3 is TGTGCCAGCAGTGAAGCGCTTCGGGGAGCTAGCGGGGGCAAGGAGAATGAGCAGTTCTTC.

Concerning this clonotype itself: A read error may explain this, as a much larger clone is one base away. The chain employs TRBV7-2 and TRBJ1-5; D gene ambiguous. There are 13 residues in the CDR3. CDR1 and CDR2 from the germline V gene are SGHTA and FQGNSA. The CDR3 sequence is CASNLESNQPQHF. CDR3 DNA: TGTGCCAGCAACTTAGAGAGCAATCAGCCCCAGCATTTT.